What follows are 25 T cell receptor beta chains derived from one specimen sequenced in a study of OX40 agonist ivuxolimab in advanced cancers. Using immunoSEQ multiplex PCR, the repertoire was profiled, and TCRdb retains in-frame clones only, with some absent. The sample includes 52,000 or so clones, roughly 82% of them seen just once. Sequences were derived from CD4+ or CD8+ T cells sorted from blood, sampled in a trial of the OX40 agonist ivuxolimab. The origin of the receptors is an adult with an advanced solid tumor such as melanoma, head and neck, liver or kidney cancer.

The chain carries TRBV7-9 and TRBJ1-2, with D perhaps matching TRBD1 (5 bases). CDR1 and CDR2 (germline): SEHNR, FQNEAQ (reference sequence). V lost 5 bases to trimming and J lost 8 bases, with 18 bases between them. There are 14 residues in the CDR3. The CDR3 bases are TGTGCCAGCAGCCCCTCGTGGGGGGTAGAGGGCTACACCTTC. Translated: CASSPSWGVEGYTF.

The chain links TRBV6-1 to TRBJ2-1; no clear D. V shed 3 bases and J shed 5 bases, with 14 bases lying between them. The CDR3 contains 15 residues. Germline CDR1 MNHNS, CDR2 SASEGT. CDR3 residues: CASSEGLTVNNEQFF. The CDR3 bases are TGTGCCAGCAGTGAGGGGTTAACAGTGAACAATGAGCAGTTCTTC.

CDR3 nucleotide sequence: TGTGCCAGCAGCCTGGGGGCAGGATCGTCGAGGGAGCAGTACTTC. Translation gives CASSLGAGSSREQYF. The rearrangement links TRBV11-1 to TRBJ2-7, with a tentative D call TRBD1 (6 bases). V was pared by 5 bases and J by 7 bases, with 21 bases between. Germline V CDR1 and CDR2: SGHAT, FQDESV (reference sequence). The CDR3 covers 15 residues.

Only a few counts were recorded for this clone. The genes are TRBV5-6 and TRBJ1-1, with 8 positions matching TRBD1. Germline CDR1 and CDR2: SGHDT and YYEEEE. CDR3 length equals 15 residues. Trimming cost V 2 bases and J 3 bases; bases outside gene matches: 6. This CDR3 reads CASSFLQGVYTEAFF. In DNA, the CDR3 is TGTGCCAGCAGCTTTTTACAGGGGGTATACACTGAAGCTTTCTTT.

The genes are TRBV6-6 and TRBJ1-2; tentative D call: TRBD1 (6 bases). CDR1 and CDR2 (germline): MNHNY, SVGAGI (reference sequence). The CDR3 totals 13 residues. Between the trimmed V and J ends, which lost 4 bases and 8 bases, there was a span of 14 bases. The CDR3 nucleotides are TGTGCCAGCAGTTCACAGGGCATCGAGGGCTACACCTTC. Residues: CASSSQGIEGYTF.

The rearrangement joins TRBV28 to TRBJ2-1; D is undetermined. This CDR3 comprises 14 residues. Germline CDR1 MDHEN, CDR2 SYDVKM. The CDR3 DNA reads TGTGGCCAGCAGTTTAAAGTACACTACAATGAGCAGTTCTTC. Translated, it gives CGQQFKVHYNEQFF.

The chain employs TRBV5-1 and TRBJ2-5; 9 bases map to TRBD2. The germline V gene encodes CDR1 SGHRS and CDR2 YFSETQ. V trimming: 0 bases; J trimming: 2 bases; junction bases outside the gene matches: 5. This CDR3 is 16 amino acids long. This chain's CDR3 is CASSLVRAGGQETQYF. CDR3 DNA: TGCGCCAGCAGCTTGGTTAGGGCGGGAGGGCAAGAGACCCAGTACTTC.

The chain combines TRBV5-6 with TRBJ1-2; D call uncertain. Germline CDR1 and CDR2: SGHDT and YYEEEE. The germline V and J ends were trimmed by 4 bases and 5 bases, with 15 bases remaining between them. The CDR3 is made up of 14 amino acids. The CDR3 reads CASSRPREQYGYTF. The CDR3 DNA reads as TGTGCCAGCAGCCGTCCCCGGGAGCAATATGGCTACACCTTC. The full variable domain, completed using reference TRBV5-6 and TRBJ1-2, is DAGVTQSPTHLIKTRGQQVTLRCSPKSGHDTVSWYQQALGQGPQFIFQYYEEEERQRGNFPDRFSGHQFPNYSSELNVNALLLGDSALYLCASSRPREQYGYTFGSGTRLTVV.

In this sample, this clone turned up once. CDR3 coding DNA: TGTGCCAGCAGCCTAGACAGGTGGGGCTATGGCTACACCTTC. Protein: CASSLDRWGYGYTF. The chain couples TRBV6-5 to TRBJ1-2; possible D gene TRBD1, 6 bases. V shed 6 bases and J shed 4 bases, with 15 bases lying between them. The CDR3 has 14 amino acids. Germline V lookup: CDR1 MNHEY, CDR2 SVGAGI.

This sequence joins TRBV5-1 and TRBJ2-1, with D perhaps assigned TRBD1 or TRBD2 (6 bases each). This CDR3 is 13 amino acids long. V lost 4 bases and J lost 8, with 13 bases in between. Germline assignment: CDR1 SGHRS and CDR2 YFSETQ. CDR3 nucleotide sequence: TGCGCCAGCAGCCTAAGGGGGGCTTATGAGCAGTTCTTC. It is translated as CASSLRGAYEQFF.

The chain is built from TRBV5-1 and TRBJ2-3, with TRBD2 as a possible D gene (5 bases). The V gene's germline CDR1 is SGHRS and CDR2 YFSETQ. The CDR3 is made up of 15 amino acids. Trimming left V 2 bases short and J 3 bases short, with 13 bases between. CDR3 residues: CASSFQNTRTDTQYF. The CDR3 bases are TGCGCCAGCAGCTTCCAAAATACTAGGACAGATACGCAGTATTTT.

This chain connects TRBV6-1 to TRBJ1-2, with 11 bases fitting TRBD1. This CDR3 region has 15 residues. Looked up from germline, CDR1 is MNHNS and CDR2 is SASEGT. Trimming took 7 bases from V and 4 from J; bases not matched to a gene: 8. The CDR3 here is CASIPGTGGGYGYTF. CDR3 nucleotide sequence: TGTGCCAGCATCCCCGGGACAGGGGGGGGCTATGGCTACACCTTC.

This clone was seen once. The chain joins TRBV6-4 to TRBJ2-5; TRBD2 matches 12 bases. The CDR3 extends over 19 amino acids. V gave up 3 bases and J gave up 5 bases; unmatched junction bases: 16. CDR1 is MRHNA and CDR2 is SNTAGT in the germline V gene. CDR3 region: CASSEWGKTSGSRLETQYF. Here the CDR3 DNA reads TGTGCCAGCAGTGAGTGGGGTAAGACTAGCGGGAGTCGGTTGGAGACCCAGTACTTC.

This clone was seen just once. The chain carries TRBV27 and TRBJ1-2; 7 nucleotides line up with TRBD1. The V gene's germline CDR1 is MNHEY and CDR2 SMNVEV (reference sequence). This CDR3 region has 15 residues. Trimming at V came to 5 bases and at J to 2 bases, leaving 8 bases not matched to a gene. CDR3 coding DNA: TGTGCCAGCAGTGATTACCCGACAGGGAACTATGGCTACACCTTC. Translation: CASSDYPTGNYGYTF.

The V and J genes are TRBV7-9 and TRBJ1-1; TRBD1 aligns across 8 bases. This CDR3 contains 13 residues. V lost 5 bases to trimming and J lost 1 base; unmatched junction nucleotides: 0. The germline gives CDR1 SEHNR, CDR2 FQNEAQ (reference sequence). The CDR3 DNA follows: TGTGCCAGCAGCGGACAGGGGAACACTGAAGCTTTCTTT. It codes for CASSGQGNTEAFF. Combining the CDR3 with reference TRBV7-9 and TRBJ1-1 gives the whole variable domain DTGVSQNPRHKITKRGQNVTFRCDPISEHNRLYWYRQTLGQGPEFLTYFQNEAQLEKSRLLSDRFSAERPKGSFSTLEIQRTEQGDSAMYLCASSGQGNTEAFFGQGTRLTVV.

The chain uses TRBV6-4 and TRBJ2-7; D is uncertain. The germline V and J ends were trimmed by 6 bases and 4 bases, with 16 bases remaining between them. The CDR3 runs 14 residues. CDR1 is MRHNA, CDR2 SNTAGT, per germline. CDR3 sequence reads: CASSRTTRPYEQYF. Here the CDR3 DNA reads TGTGCCAGCAGCAGAACTACGCGGCCATACGAGCAGTACTTC.

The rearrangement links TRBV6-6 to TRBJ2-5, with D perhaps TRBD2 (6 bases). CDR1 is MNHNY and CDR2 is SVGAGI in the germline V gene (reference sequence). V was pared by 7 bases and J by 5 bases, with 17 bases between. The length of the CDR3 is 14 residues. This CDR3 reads CASKMGTSGETQYF. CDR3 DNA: TGTGCCAGCAAGATGGGGACTTCAGGGGAGACCCAGTACTTC.

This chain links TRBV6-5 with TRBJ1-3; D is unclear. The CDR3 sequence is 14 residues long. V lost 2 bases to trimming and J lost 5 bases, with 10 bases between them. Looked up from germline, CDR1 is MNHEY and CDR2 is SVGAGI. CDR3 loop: CASSYLGERNTIYF. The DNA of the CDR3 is TGTGCCAGCAGTTACCTCGGAGAACGAAACACCATATATTTT.

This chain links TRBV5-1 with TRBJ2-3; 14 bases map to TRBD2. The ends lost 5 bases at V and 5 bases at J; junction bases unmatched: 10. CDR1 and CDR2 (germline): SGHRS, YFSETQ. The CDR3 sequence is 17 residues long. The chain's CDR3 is CASSLPSGLAGVDTQYF. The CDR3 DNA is TGCGCCAGCAGTCTTCCATCGGGACTAGCGGGGGTAGATACGCAGTATTTT.

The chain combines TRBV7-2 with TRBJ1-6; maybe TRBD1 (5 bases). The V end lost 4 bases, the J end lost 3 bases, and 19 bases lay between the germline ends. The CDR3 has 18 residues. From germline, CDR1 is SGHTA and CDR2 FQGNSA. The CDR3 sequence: CASSSLTPGFNYNSPLHF. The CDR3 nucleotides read TGTGCCAGCAGCTCCCTTACCCCAGGGTTCAACTATAATTCACCCCTCCACTTT.

The CDR3 nucleotides read TGTGCCAGCACCCTCCCAGGGGACGGCACCGGGGAGCTGTTTTTT. Translation gives CASTLPGDGTGELFF. The V gene is TRBV28, the J gene TRBJ2-2, with a possible D match to TRBD1 (6 bases). CDR3 length: 15 amino acids. Trimming stripped 7 bases from V and 4 bases from J, with 16 bases between. Germline assignment: CDR1 MDHEN and CDR2 SYDVKM.

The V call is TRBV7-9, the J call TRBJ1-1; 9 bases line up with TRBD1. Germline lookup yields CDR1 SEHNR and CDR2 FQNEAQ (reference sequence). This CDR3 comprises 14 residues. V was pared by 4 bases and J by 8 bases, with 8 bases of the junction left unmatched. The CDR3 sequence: CASSSHRGQGEAFF. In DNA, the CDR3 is TGTGCCAGCAGCTCGCACAGGGGGCAGGGCGAAGCTTTCTTT.

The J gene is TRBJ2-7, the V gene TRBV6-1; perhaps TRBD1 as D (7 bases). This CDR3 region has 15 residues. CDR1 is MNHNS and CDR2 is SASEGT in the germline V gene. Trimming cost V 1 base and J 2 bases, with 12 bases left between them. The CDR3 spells CASSEGGDSPYEQYF. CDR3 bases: TGTGCCAGCAGTGAAGGGGGGGACAGTCCCTACGAGCAGTACTTC.

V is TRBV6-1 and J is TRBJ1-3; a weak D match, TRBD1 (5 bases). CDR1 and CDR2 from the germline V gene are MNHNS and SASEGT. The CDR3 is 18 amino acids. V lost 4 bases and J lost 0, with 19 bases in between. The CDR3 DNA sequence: TGTGCCAGCAGTGCCCGGGGGTTTGAGGGTTCCTCTGGAAACACCATATATTTT. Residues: CASSARGFEGSSGNTIYF.

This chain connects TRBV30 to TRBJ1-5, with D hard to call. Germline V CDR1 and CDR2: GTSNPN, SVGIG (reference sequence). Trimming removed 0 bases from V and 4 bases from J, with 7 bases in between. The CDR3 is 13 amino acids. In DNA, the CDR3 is TGTGCCTGGAGTGTAGGGCTTAATCAGCCCCAGCATTTT. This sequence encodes CAWSVGLNQPQHF.